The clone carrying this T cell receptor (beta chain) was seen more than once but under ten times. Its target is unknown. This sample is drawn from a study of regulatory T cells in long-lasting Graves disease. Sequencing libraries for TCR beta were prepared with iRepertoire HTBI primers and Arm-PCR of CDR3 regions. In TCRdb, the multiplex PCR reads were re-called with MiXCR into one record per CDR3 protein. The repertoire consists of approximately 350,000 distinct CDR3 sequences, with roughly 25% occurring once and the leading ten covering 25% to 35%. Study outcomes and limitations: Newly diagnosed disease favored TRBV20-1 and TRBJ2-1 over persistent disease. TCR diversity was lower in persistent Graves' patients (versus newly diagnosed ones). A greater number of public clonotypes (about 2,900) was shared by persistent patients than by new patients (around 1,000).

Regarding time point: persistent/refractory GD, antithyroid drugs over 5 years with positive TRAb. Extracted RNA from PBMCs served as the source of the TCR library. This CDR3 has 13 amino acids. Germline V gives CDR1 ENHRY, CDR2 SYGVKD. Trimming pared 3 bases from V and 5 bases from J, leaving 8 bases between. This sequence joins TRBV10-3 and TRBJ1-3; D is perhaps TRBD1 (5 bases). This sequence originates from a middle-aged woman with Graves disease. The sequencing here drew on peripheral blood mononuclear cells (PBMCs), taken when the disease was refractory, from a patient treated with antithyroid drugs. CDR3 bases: TGTGCCATCAGTGACCCGGACAGAAACACCATATATTTT. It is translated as CAISDPDRNTIYF.